These T cell receptor beta chains were read from a single sample in a study of CD8+ T cells in alopecia areata. Generated by immunoSEQ multiplex PCR, the TCRdb table keeps only in-frame clones and is missing some. Of about 200,000 clones listed, 45% to 65% are singletons. Sequences were derived from CD4+ T cells sorted from blood, sampled at week 4, from a patient treated with tofacitinib. Receptors originate from a human donor with alopecia areata. The CDR3 runs from the conserved cysteine through the conserved F or W. D genes are given only for firm matches. A row's size may be missing; if present it is once, few, many or a size class.

d_call j_call v_call clone_size cdr3_nt cdr3_aa
NA TRBJ2-5 TRBV7-8 few TGTGCCAGCAGGTTGGGGGAGGTCGGTGAGACCCAGTACTTC CASRLGEVGETQYF
NA TRBJ1-6 TRBV30 NA TGTGCCTGGAGTTCGGGGGCAATTAATTCACCCCTCCACTTT CAWSSGAINSPLHF
NA TRBJ2-4 TRBV15 NA TGTGCCACCGAGAAAGGTGCAGGAGAGAAAAACATTCAGTACTTC CATEKGAGEKNIQYF
TRBD1 TRBJ2-7 TRBV27 NA TGTGCCAGCGGACAGGGGCTCTCCTACGAGCAGTACTTC CASGQGLSYEQYF
TRBD2 TRBJ2-1 TRBV27 NA TGTGCCAGCAGGAGCGGGGGGGCCGGGTACAATGAGCAGTTCTTC CASRSGGAGYNEQFF
TRBD1 TRBJ1-2 TRBV7-2 NA TGTGCCAGCAGCTTAAGCCCCGGGACAGGGGGCGCACTCTATGGCTACACCTTC CASSLSPGTGGALYGYTF
NA TRBJ2-5 TRBV11-2 few TGTGCCAGCAGCGCCGGCCTTGGCAGTGGGACGCAAGAGACCCAGTACTTC CASSAGLGSGTQETQYF
TRBD1 TRBJ1-2 TRBV28 NA TGTGCCAGCTGGACAGGGTTCGGCTACACCTTC CASWTGFGYTF
NA TRBJ2-7 TRBV23-1 once TGCGCCAGCACATGGACGCAGACCTACGAGCAGTACTTC CASTWTQTYEQYF
TRBD2 TRBJ2-3 TRBV30 NA TGTGCCTGTCGGACTAGAATGATATGGGATACGCAGTATTTT CACRTRMIWDTQYF
NA TRBJ2-3 TRBV7-9 few TGTGCCAGCAGCTCTTGGGGCAGGGGTACAGATACGCAGTATTTT CASSSWGRGTDTQYF
NA TRBJ1-4 TRBV5-1 NA TGCGCCAGCAGCTGGACTACAGGGCCCGGAGAAAAACTGTTTTTT CASSWTTGPGEKLFF
TRBD2 TRBJ2-7 TRBV27 NA TGTGCCAGCAGTTCGGTAGCCCGGGGACTAGCGGCCTCCTACGAGCAGTACTTC CASSSVARGLAASYEQYF
TRBD1 TRBJ1-6 TRBV30 NA TGTGCCTGGAGGGGACAGGGAAATTCACCCCTCCACTTT CAWRGQGNSPLHF
NA TRBJ1-6 TRBV23-1 NA TGCGCCAGCAGTCAAGTCCGGGGTGTTGCAGGGTCACCCCTCCACTTT CASSQVRGVAGSPLHF
NA TRBJ2-2 TRBV7-2 NA TGTGCCAGCAGCTTAGTCGGGAGCGGGGAGCTGTTTTTT CASSLVGSGELFF
NA TRBJ2-1 TRBV18 once TGTGCCAGCCTGGAGAGCCCCGCGAGCTCCTACAATGAGCAGTTCTTC CASLESPASSYNEQFF
NA TRBJ2-4 TRBV4-1 many TGCGCCAGCAGCCACCCCCTCCGACAGGATAACATTCAGTACTTC CASSHPLRQDNIQYF
TRBD2 TRBJ2-3 TRBV14 NA TGTGCCAGCAGCCCCGAACTAGGCAAGAGCGGGGCCACAGATACGCAGTATTTT CASSPELGKSGATDTQYF
NA TRBJ2-7 TRBV7-9 few TGTGCCAGCAGCCCCGGCCAGGGGACGTCCTACGAGCAGTACTTC CASSPGQGTSYEQYF
NA TRBJ2-1 TRBV5-1 NA TGCGCCAGCAGCCAAAGACTGGCTATCGACAATGAGCAGTTCTTC CASSQRLAIDNEQFF
NA TRBJ2-5 TRBV10-3 NA TGTGCCATCAAGGTAGGAGAGACCCAGTACTTC CAIKVGETQYF
NA TRBJ2-1 TRBV5-1 NA TGCGCCAGCAGCAAACAGTCCTCCTACAATGAGCAGTTCTTC CASSKQSSYNEQFF
NA TRBJ2-1 TRBV4-1 NA TGCGCCAGCAGCCAAGTCGGCAGGGAGAGCCCTGAGCAGTTCTTC CASSQVGRESPEQFF
NA TRBJ2-7 TRBV7-2 NA TGTGCCAGCAGCTCCCCGGGGGCCGGGGTCTACGAGCAGTACTTC CASSSPGAGVYEQYF
TRBD1 TRBJ1-4 TRBV30 NA TGTGCCTGGAGTGCCCGGACAGGCGGGAATGAAAAACTGTTTTTT CAWSARTGGNEKLFF
NA TRBJ2-7 TRBV7-2 NA TGTGCCAGCAGCTTGCCTAACTCCTACGAGCAGTACTTC CASSLPNSYEQYF
NA TRBJ1-2 TRBV29-1 few TGCAGCGTTCACACAGTTAACTATGGCTACACCTTC CSVHTVNYGYTF
NA TRBJ1-5 TRBV6-5 NA TGTGCCAGCAGTAGAGGGACCCCCAATCAGCCCCAGCATTTT CASSRGTPNQPQHF
NA TRBJ2-7 TRBV30 once TGTGCCTGGATGGGGGCCTACGAGCAGTACTTC CAWMGAYEQYF
TRBD2 TRBJ2-3 TRBV7-2 NA TGTGCCAGCAGCTTATTGGGGCCAGCGGGGGGATACCGAGATACGCAGTATTTT CASSLLGPAGGYRDTQYF
NA TRBJ2-3 TRBV4-2 NA TGTGCCAGCAGCCGGGATCAAGGGGTCAGGTTCACAGATACGCAGTATTTT CASSRDQGVRFTDTQYF
NA TRBJ1-5 TRBV30 NA TGTGCCTGGACCGAGGGCGTGAGCAATCAGCCCCAGCATTTT CAWTEGVSNQPQHF